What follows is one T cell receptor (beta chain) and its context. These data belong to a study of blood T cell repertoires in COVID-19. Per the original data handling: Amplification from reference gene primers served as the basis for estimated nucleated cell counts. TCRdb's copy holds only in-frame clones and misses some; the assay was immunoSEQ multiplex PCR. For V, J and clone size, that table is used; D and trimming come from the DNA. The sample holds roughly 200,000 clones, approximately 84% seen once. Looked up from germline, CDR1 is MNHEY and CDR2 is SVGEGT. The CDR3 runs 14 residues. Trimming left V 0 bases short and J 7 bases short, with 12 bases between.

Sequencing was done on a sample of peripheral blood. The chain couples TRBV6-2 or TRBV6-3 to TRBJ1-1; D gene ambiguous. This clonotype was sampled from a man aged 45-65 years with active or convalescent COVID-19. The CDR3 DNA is TGTGCCAGCAGTTACTCGAGTACGGGGTTTGAAGCTTTCTTT. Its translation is CASSYSSTGFEAFF.